These 12 T cell receptor beta chains were sequenced from one sample in a study of sequential checkpoint blockade in melanoma. Treatment meaning: randomized to nivolumab then ipilimumab (arm A) or the reverse (arm B). Only in-frame clones appear in the TCRdb table, and some are missing; sequencing was by immunoSEQ multiplex PCR. The table includes tens of thousands of clones, 84% detected once. Sample: CD8+ T cells sorted from blood (inferred from file names), taken from a patient given nivolumab and ipilimumab in sequence. Receptor source: a human donor with melanoma.

The genes are TRBV4-1 and TRBJ1-2, with 7 positions matching TRBD1. J lost 4 bases, V lost 1 base, and 9 bases had no gene match. Germline CDR1 reads MGHRA; CDR2 reads YSYEKL. The CDR3 is 16 amino acids. CDR3 in DNA: TGCGCCAGCAGCCAAGGAACAGGGGCAAGTGGCTATGGCTACACCTTC. Its translation: CASSQGTGASGYGYTF.

The chain employs TRBV27 and TRBJ1-2; maybe TRBD1 (6 bases). The CDR3 is 15 residues long. V lost 5 bases, J lost 6 bases, and 19 bases lay in between. Germline values: CDR1 MNHEY, CDR2 SMNVEV (reference sequence). The DNA for the CDR3 is TGTGCCAGCAGTCTCGGGGGCTCGGGGAGGGATGGCTACACCTTC. Translated, it gives CASSLGGSGRDGYTF.

J is TRBJ2-5 and V is TRBV7-9; D remains ambiguous. The DNA end is a closer match to TRBJ2-7, so the J assignment may be wrong. CDR1 is SEHNR, CDR2 FQNEAQ, per germline (reference sequence). The CDR3 is 12 residues long. CDR3 protein: CASSLGSYEQYF. CDR3 nucleotides: TGTGCCAGCAGCTTAGGATCCTACGAGCAGTACTTC.

V and J are TRBV9 and TRBJ2-7, with 7 bases fitting TRBD2. The CDR3 is 12 residues long. The J segment lost 3 bases and the V segment lost 7 bases, leaving 4 bases of the junction unmatched. Germline CDR1 and CDR2: SGDLS and YYNGEE. As DNA, the CDR3 is TGTGCCAGCGGGGAGGGGAGCTACGAGCAGTACTTC. This codes for CASGEGSYEQYF.

This clone appeared a few times. Additional DNA sequences in this sample encode the identical CDR3. The V call is TRBV7-3, the J call TRBJ2-5; maybe TRBD1 (8 bases). Looked up from germline, CDR1 is SGHTA and CDR2 is FQGTGA. The CDR3 runs to 18 residues. V lost 2 bases and J lost 4, with 23 bases in between. The chain's CDR3 is CASSLVGGSTDRGETQYF. DNA for the CDR3: TGTGCCAGCAGCTTAGTCGGGGGGAGTACCGACAGGGGAGAGACCCAGTACTTC.

The chain employs TRBV2 and TRBJ1-2, with a possible D match to TRBD1 (5 bases). The germline gives CDR1 SNHLY, CDR2 FYNNEI. The CDR3 totals 13 residues. V was clipped by 8 bases and J by 4 bases, with 14 bases between them. The CDR3 region has the DNA TGTGCCAGCGTTAGTGGGGGGGTCTATGGCTACACCTTC. This gives the protein CASVSGGVYGYTF. Combining the CDR3 with reference TRBV2 and TRBJ1-2 gives the whole variable domain EPEVTQTPSHQVTQMGQEVILRCVPISNHLYFYWYRQILGQKVEFLVSFYNNEISEKSEIFDDQFSVERPDGSNFTLKIRSTKLEDSAMYFCASVSGGVYGYTFGSGTRLTVV.

This chain uses TRBV5-4 with TRBJ2-5; 11 bases are a match to TRBD1. The DNA matches TRBJ2-7 better at its end, which makes the J call doubtful. This CDR3 is built from 15 residues. The germline V gene has CDR1 SGHNT and CDR2 YYREEE (reference sequence). The CDR3 sequence: CASSPAPGQGDEQYF. The CDR3 DNA is TGTGCCAGCAGCCCGGCCCCGGGACAGGGGGACGAGCAGTACTTC.

The chain combines TRBV7-3 with TRBJ2-3; 9 nucleotides align to TRBD2. The junction had 9 bases not matched to a gene; V was cut back by 3 bases and J by 5 bases. This CDR3 is built from 16 residues. The V gene's germline CDR1 is SGHTA and CDR2 FQGTGA. Written as DNA, the CDR3 is TGTGCCAGCAGCTTGGGAGCGGGAGGTACGGTAGATACGCAGTATTTT. Its protein product is CASSLGAGGTVDTQYF. Variable domain in full (rest from reference TRBV7-3 and TRBJ2-3): GAGVSQTPSNKVTEKGKYVELRCDPISGHTALYWYRQSLGQGPEFLIYFQGTGAADDSGLPNDRFFAVRPEGSVSTLKIQRTERGDSAVYLCASSLGAGGTVDTQYFGPGTRLTVL.

This clone showed up just once. The V gene is TRBV9, the J gene TRBJ2-1; 12 bases match TRBD2. Germline values: CDR1 SGDLS, CDR2 YYNGEE. CDR3 length: 15 amino acids. The V and J ends lost 6 bases and 6 bases, in that order; junction bases with no gene match: 7. As DNA, the CDR3 is TGTGCCAGCACCCTAGCGGGGGGGCCGTCCAATGAGCAGTTCTTC. Translation: CASTLAGGPSNEQFF.

Only a few counts were recorded for this clone. The J gene is TRBJ1-4, the V gene TRBV5-4, with a tentative D call TRBD1 (6 bases). The germline gives CDR1 SGHNT, CDR2 YYREEE (reference sequence). V lost 2 bases and J 8 bases, leaving 10 bases between the germline ends. The CDR3 length is 13 residues. Here the CDR3 reads CASSLQGSEKLFF. The CDR3 nucleotides read TGTGCCAGCAGCTTACAGGGCTCAGAAAAACTGTTTTTT. Looking up the rest from reference TRBV5-4 and TRBJ1-4 gives the full variable domain: ETGVTQSPTHLIKTRGQQVTLRCSSQSGHNTVSWYQQALGQGPQFIFQYYREEENGRGNFPPRFSGLQFPNYSSELNVNALELDDSALYLCASSLQGSEKLFFGSGTQLSVL.

This chain joins TRBV6-5 and TRBJ1-1, with D unclear. V was clipped by 0 bases and J by 4 bases, with 6 bases between them. This CDR3 contains 13 residues. Per the germline V gene, CDR1 is MNHEY and CDR2 is SVGAGI. CDR3 residues: CASSYSSSTEAFF. The DNA of the CDR3 is TGTGCCAGCAGTTACTCGTCGAGCACTGAAGCTTTCTTT.

This chain joins TRBV7-9 and TRBJ2-5, with a tentative D call TRBD2 (5 bases). CDR1 and CDR2 from the germline V gene are SEHNR and FQNEAQ (reference sequence). This CDR3 is 12 amino acids long. V gave up 1 base and J gave up 11 bases, with 11 bases separating them. CDR3 protein: CASSLGPWEQYF. The CDR3 coding sequence is TGTGCCAGCAGCTTAGGGCCCTGGGAGCAGTACTTC.